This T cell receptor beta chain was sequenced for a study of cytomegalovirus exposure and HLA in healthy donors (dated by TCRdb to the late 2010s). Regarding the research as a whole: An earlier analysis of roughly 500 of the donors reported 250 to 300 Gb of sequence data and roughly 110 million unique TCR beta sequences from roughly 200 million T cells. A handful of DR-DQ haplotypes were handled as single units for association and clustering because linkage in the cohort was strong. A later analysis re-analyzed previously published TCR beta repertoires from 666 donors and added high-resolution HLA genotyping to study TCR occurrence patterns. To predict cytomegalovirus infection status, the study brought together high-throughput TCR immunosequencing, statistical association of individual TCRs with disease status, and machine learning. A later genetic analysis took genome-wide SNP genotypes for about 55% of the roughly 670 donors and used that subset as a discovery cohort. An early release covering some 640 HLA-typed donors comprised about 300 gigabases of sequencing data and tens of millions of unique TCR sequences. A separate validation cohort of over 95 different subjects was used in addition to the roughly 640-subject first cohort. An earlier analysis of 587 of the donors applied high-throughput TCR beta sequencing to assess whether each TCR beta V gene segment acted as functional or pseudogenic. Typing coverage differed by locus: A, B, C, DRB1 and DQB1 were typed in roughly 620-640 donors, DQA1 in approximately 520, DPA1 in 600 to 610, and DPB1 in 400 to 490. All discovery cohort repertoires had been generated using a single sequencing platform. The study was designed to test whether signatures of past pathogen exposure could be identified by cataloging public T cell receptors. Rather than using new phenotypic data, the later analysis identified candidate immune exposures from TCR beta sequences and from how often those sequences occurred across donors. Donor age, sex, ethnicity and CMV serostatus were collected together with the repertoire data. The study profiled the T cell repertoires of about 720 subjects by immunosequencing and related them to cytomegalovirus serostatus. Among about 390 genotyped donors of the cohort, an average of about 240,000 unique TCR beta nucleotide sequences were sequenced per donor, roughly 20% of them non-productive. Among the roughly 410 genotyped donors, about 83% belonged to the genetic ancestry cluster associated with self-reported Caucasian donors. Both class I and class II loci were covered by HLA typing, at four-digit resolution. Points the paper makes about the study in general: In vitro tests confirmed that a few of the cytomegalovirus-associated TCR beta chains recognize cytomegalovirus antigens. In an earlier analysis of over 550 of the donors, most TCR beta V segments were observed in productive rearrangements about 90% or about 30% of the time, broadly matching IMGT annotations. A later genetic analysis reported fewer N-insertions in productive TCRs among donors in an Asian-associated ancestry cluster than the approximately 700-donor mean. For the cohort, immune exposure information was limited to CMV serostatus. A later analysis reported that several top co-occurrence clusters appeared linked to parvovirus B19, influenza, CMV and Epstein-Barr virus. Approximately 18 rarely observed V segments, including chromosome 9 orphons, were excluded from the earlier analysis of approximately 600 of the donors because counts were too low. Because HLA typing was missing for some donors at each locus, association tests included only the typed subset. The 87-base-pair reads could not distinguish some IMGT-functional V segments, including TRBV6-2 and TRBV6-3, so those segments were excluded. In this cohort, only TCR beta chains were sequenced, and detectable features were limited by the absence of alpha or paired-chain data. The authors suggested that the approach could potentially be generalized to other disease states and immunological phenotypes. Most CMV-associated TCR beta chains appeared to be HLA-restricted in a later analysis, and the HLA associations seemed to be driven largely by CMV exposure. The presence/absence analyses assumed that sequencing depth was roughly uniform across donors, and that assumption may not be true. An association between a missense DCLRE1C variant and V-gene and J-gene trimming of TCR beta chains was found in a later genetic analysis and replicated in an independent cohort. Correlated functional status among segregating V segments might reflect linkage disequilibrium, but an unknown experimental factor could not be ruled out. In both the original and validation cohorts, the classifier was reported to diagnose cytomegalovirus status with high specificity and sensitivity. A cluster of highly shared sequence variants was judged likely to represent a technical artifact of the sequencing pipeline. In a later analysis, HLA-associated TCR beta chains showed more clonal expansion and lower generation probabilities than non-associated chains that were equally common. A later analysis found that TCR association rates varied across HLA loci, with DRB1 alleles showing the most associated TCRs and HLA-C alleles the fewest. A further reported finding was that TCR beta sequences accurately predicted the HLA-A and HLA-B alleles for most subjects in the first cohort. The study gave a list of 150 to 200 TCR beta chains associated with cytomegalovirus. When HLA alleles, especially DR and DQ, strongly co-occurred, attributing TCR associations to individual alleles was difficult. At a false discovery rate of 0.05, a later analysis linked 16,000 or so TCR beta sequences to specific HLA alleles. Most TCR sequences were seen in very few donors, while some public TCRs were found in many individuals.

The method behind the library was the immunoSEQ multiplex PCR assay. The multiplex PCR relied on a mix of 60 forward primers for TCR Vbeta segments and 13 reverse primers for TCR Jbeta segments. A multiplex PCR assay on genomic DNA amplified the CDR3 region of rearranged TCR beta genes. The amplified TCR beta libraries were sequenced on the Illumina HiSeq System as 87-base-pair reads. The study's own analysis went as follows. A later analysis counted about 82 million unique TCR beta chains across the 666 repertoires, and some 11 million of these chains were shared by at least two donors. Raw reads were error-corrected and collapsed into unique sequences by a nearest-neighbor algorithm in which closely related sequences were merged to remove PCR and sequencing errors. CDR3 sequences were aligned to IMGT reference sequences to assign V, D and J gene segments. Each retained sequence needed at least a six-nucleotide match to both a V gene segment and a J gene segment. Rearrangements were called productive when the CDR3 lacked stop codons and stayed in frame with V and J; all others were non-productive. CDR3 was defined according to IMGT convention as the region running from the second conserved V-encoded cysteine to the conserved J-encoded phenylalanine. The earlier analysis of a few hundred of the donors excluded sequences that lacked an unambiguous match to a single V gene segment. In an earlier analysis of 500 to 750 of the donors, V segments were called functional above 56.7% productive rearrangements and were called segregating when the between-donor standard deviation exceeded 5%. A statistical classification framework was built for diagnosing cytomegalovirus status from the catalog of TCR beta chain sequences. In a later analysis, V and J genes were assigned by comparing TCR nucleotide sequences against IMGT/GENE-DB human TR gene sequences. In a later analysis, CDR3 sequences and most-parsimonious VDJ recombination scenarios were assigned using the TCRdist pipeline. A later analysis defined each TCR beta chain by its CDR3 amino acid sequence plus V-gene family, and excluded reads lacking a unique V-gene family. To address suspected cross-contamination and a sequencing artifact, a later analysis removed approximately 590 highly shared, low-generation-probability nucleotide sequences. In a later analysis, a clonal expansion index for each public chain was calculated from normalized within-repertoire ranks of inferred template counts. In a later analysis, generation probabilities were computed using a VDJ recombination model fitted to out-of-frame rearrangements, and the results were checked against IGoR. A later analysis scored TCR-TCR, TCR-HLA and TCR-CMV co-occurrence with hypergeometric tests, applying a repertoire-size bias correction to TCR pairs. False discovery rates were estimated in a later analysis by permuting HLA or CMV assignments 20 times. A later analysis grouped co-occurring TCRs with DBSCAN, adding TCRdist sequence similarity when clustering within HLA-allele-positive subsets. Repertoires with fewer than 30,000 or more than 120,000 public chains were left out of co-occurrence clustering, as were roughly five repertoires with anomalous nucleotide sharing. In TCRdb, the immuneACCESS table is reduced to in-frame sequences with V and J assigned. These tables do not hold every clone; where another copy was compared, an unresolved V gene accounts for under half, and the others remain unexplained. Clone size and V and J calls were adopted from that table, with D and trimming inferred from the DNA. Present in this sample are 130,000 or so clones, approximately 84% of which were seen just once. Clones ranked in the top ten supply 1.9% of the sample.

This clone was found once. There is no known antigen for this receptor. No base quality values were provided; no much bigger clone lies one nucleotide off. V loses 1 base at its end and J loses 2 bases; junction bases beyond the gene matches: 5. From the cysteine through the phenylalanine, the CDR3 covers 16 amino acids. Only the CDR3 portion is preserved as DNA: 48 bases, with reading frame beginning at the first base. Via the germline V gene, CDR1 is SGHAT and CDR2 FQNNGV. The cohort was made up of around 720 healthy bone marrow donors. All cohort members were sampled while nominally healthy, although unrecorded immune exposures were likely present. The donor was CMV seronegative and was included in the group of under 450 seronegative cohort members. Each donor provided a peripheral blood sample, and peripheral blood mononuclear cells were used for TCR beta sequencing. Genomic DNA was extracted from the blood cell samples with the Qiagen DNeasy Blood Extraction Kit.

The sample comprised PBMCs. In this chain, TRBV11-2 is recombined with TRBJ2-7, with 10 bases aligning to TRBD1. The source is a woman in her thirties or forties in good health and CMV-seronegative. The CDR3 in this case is CASSLVGTGVTYEQYF. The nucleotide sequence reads TGTGCCAGCAGCTTAGTAGGGACAGGGGTCACCTACGAGCAGTACTTC.